These 3 T cell receptor beta chains originate from one sample sequenced in a study of shared clonotypes between healthy human individuals. Assay used: immunoSEQ multiplex PCR; TCRdb lists only in-frame clones, some missing. The sample has 1.4 million to 1.5 million clones; roughly 96% are singletons. The specimen sequenced was naive CD4+ T cells sorted from blood. Subset of the sample: CD45RA+ positively selected. Every receptor here comes from a young man in good health.

The chain couples TRBV4-1 to TRBJ2-7; possible D gene TRBD2, 5 bases. Trimming removed 1 base at V and 3 bases at J, with 10 bases between. CDR1 and CDR2 from the germline V gene are MGHRA and YSYEKL. The CDR3 is made up of 14 amino acids. CDR3 nucleotide sequence: TGCGCCAGCAGCCAAGTTGTGACTATCTACGAGCAGTACTTC. The encoded protein is CASSQVVTIYEQYF.

Regarding this clone: One end of the junction does not line up with germline, which may come from a read error. The chain uses TRBV20-1 and TRBJ1-2; no reliable D call. Germline lookup yields CDR1 DFQATT and CDR2 SNEGSKA (reference sequence). CDR3 length equals 10 residues. The CDR3 DNA follows: TGCAGTGCTAGCGAGTCCCCTATTATCTTC. Encoded protein: CSASESPIIF.

The chain has TRBV29-1 and TRBJ2-1, with 8 bases matching TRBD2. CDR3 length: 12 amino acids. Per the germline V gene, CDR1 is SQVTM and CDR2 is ANQGSEA. V lost 6 bases and J lost 10; bases outside the gene matches: 8. This CDR3 is CSVTYSGIEQFF. DNA for the CDR3: TGCAGCGTAACCTATAGCGGGATCGAGCAGTTCTTC.